The T cell receptor beta chain under discussion was sequenced for a study of blood T cell repertoires in COVID-19. The wider study: Some COVID-19 samples were acute and others convalescent; all came from the United States, Italy and Spain. T cells, B-cell-depleted T cells, or PBMCs supplied cDNA or gDNA.

As originally analysed: Reference gene primers were amplified, and this amplification served to estimate nucleated cell counts. The assay was immunoSEQ multiplex PCR, and TCRdb's table has in-frame clones only and misses some. The V and J calls and clone size were taken over from that table, and D and trimming were inferred from the DNA. The data hold fewer than 120,000 clones, with 88% observed a single time. The J segment lost 5 bases and the V segment lost 0 bases, leaving 2 bases of the junction unmatched. Germline assignment: CDR1 SGHKS and CDR2 YYEKEE (reference sequence). This CDR3 spans 14 amino acids.

The rearrangement links TRBV5-5 to TRBJ2-4; 7 bases agree with TRBD2. The receptor was isolated from a woman between 50 and 59 years old with acute or convalescent COVID-19. What was sequenced was peripheral blood. Here the CDR3 reads CASSLGLAENIQYF. CDR3 DNA sequence: TGTGCCAGCAGCTTGGGCCTAGCGGAAAACATTCAGTACTTC.